This T cell receptor (beta chain) appears in the sequencing data of a study of cytomegalovirus exposure and HLA in healthy donors. The study's findings and limits: Follow-up analysis seemed to connect common viral pathogens with several of the most significant clusters identified. Indistinguishability led to the exclusion of some V segments, TRBV6-2 and TRBV6-3 included. In vitro checks showed that a few CMV-associated chains really do target CMV antigens.

The CDR3 sequence is 16 residues long. J lost 2 bases, V lost 2 bases, and 8 bases had no gene match. Germline V CDR1 and CDR2: SGHNT, YYREEE (reference sequence). This PCR relied on a set of 60 Vbeta primers and 13 Jbeta primers. Some clones are missing from TCRdb's copy, which holds only in-frame ones; the method was immunoSEQ multiplex PCR. The profile covers some 180,000 clones, with about 80% appearing a single time and 3.7% taken by the ten largest. A word on this clone: What it binds is not known.

When sampled, the donors appeared nominally healthy, though they likely had unrecorded immune exposures. The receptor was isolated from a woman between 55 and 75 years old in good health and CMV-seropositive. Sample: PBMCs. The genes are TRBV5-4 and TRBJ2-5; 8 nucleotides line up with TRBD1. CDR3 sequence: CASSLAPGTGQETQYF. CDR3 nucleotide sequence: TGTGCCAGCAGCTTAGCTCCCGGGACAGGACAAGAGACCCAGTACTTC.